This entry describes one T cell receptor beta chain. What it recognizes is unknown. Running of the v3.0 immunoSEQ assay took place at survey level. Only in-frame clones appear in the TCRdb table, and some are missing; sequencing was by immunoSEQ multiplex PCR. The sample includes tens of thousands of clones, 80% to 90% seen only once; the top ten take roughly 3.9%. The samples comprised about 0.95-11 million cryopreserved PBMC ahead of DNA extraction. The V gene's germline CDR1 is MNHEY and CDR2 SVGAGI. This CDR3 region has 15 residues. Trimming stripped 5 bases from V and 0 bases from J, with 14 bases between. This record comes from a study of long-term antiretroviral therapy in people with HIV. On the study more broadly: When the earliest samples were collected, ART was typically delayed until CD4 counts fell.

Regarding the study as a whole: Transplant donor controls retained higher diversity, though diversity increased after ART. HIV repertoire CDR3 lengths ranged less widely than those of controls.

The source of this sequence is a woman aged 18-35 years with HIV. Sequencing was performed on unsorted PBMCs, taken 1.8 years after starting antiretroviral therapy. This chain joins TRBV6-5 and TRBJ2-7; D might be TRBD1 (6 bases). The DNA for the CDR3 is TGTGCCAGCAGTGCCGAGGGACAAAGCTCCTACGAGCAGTACTTC. As protein: CASSAEGQSSYEQYF.